What follows are 25 T cell receptor beta chains derived from one specimen sequenced in a study of cytomegalovirus exposure and HLA in healthy donors. Primers: 60 Vbeta forward and 13 Jbeta reverse. Clones were sequenced by immunoSEQ multiplex PCR, and TCRdb holds only the in-frame ones, with some missing. The repertoire holds 150,000 or so clones, with roughly 87% as singletons. Source material: PBMCs. The receptors originated from a man aged 45 to 65 in good health and CMV-seropositive.

The chain combines TRBV19 with TRBJ2-6; D not certain. V shed 7 bases and J shed 2 bases, with 15 bases lying between them. The CDR3 consists of 16 residues. The germline V gene encodes CDR1 LNHDA and CDR2 SQIVND (reference sequence). Here the CDR3 DNA reads TGTGCCAGTATCCCTTCGTGGAGCGCTGGGGCCAACGTCCTGACTTTC. Protein sequence: CASIPSWSAGANVLTF.

V gene TRBV2 combines with J gene TRBJ2-5, with 7 bases lining up with TRBD1. With V trimmed by 5 bases and J by 4 bases, 7 bases remained unmatched. The germline V gene encodes CDR1 SNHLY and CDR2 FYNNEI. This CDR3 comprises 14 residues. The CDR3 nucleotides read TGTGCCAGCAGTTCACGGACAGGCGGAGAGACCCAGTACTTC. Its translation is CASSSRTGGETQYF. The full variable domain, with the rest looked up from reference TRBV2 and TRBJ2-5, is EPEVTQTPSHQVTQMGQEVILRCVPISNHLYFYWYRQILGQKVEFLVSFYNNEISEKSEIFDDQFSVERPDGSNFTLKIRSTKLEDSAMYFCASSSRTGGETQYFGPGTRLLVL.

The CDR3 DNA sequence: TGTGCCAGCAGTTACGGGACAAAGGCATGGGGCTACACCTTC. Protein: CASSYGTKAWGYTF. The chain is built from TRBV6-5 and TRBJ1-2; weak D call: TRBD1 (6 bases). Germline V gene sequence: CDR1 MNHEY, CDR2 SVGAGI. The CDR3 contains 14 residues. The V gene lost 2 bases and the J gene lost 8 bases, with 15 bases spanning the gap.

This clone was observed a handful of times. The gene calls are TRBV27 and TRBJ2-7; D may be TRBD2 (5 bases). This CDR3 has 14 residues. The ends were cut back, 6 bases at V and 0 bases at J, with 12 bases in the middle. Germline assignment: CDR1 MNHEY and CDR2 SMNVEV (reference sequence). CDR3 residues: CASRVGGYSYEQYF. In DNA, the CDR3 is TGTGCCAGCAGGGTGGGCGGGTACTCCTACGAGCAGTACTTC.

The chain combines TRBV4-2 with TRBJ2-1; D uncertain. Germline V gene lookup returns CDR1 LGHNA and CDR2 YNFKEQ. V gave up 4 bases and J gave up 2 bases, with 15 bases separating them. The CDR3 has 16 residues. The CDR3 loop reads CASSPWATGTYNEQFF. In DNA, the CDR3 is TGTGCCAGCAGCCCCTGGGCCACCGGAACCTACAATGAGCAGTTCTTC.

In this sample, this clone turned up a few times. The chain joins TRBV28 to TRBJ1-6; maybe TRBD1 (5 bases). Trimming stripped 4 bases from V and 6 bases from J, with 16 bases between. Germline values: CDR1 MDHEN, CDR2 SYDVKM. The length of the CDR3 is 16 residues. The CDR3 loop reads CASSSAGYRSNSPLHF. CDR3 in DNA: TGTGCCAGCAGTTCCGCAGGGTATAGGAGTAATTCACCCCTCCACTTT.

The CDR3 DNA is TGTGCCAGCAGCTTCGGGGGGGCCAGCAATCAGCCCCAGCATTTT. Translated: CASSFGGASNQPQHF. This rearrangement joins TRBV5-6 to TRBJ1-5, with D possibly TRBD1 on 6 matching bases. Looked up from germline, CDR1 is SGHDT and CDR2 is YYEEEE. Trimming stripped 2 bases from V and 1 base from J, with 10 bases between. The CDR3 sequence is 15 residues long. Complete variable domain (other parts from reference TRBV5-6 and TRBJ1-5): DAGVTQSPTHLIKTRGQQVTLRCSPKSGHDTVSWYQQALGQGPQFIFQYYEEEERQRGNFPDRFSGHQFPNYSSELNVNALLLGDSALYLCASSFGGASNQPQHFGDGTRLSIL.

The rearrangement links TRBV9 to TRBJ2-7; tentative D call: TRBD2 (5 bases). V gave up 0 bases and J gave up 7 bases, with 11 bases separating them. The germline V gene encodes CDR1 SGDLS and CDR2 YYNGEE. The CDR3 has 13 residues. CDR3 protein: CASSVAPGFEQYF. For the CDR3, the DNA is TGTGCCAGCAGCGTAGCTCCGGGGTTTGAGCAGTACTTC.

The chain couples TRBV27 to TRBJ1-3; TRBD1 might be the D (6 bases). The V gene lost 5 bases and the J gene lost 5 bases, with 16 bases spanning the gap. Germline V lookup: CDR1 MNHEY, CDR2 SMNVEV (reference sequence). The CDR3 is made up of 15 amino acids. CDR3 residues: CASSRTGLSRNTIYF. CDR3 DNA: TGTGCCAGCAGTCGTACAGGGCTCTCCAGAAACACCATATATTTT.

This clone was counted once. The chain joins TRBV7-3 to TRBJ1-1; maybe TRBD1 (6 bases). The V gene's germline CDR1 is SGHTA and CDR2 FQGTGA. This CDR3 contains 14 residues. The ends were cut back, 5 bases at V and 4 bases at J, with 14 bases in the middle. The DNA of the CDR3 is TGTGCCAGCAGCATAGCCAGGGGAAGCACTGAAGCTTTCTTT. As protein: CASSIARGSTEAFF.

This chain links TRBV5-5 with TRBJ2-5, with 9 bases matching TRBD2. The CDR3 sequence is 14 residues long. Trimming cost V 4 bases and J 3 bases; bases outside gene matches: 4. CDR1 is SGHKS, CDR2 YYEKEE, per germline (reference sequence). CDR3 DNA sequence: TGTGCCAGCAGCGAAGGACTAGCGAAAGAGACCCAGTACTTC. Amino acids: CASSEGLAKETQYF. Full variable domain (outside the CDR3, taken from reference TRBV5-5 and TRBJ2-5): DAGVTQSPTHLIKTRGQQVTLRCSPISGHKSVSWYQQVLGQGPQFIFQYYEKEERGRGNFPDRFSARQFPNYSSELNVNALLLGDSALYLCASSEGLAKETQYFGPGTRLLVL.

The chain couples TRBV30 to TRBJ2-3; unclear D gene. V shed 8 bases and J shed 0 bases, with 9 bases lying between them. Looked up from germline, CDR1 is GTSNPN and CDR2 is SVGIG (reference sequence). This CDR3 has 12 amino acids. This CDR3 is CAEKHSTDTQYF. As DNA, the CDR3 is TGTGCCGAAAAACATAGCACAGATACGCAGTATTTT.

The CDR3 is CASSLHVWTGVNEQYF. Written as DNA, the CDR3 is TGCGCCAGCAGCTTGCATGTTTGGACAGGGGTAAATGAGCAGTACTTC. V is TRBV5-1 and J is TRBJ2-7; 9 bases align to TRBD1. CDR1 is SGHRS, CDR2 YFSETQ, per germline. The CDR3 totals 16 residues. V lost 1 base, J lost 7 bases, and 12 bases stayed unmatched.

This chain connects TRBV2 to TRBJ2-7, with unresolved D. Trimming removed 5 bases from V and 2 bases from J, with 13 bases in between. The germline CDR1 and CDR2 sequences are SNHLY and FYNNEI. There are 14 residues in the CDR3. CDR3 sequence: CASSNGGLAYEQYF. In DNA, the CDR3 is TGTGCCAGCAGTAATGGCGGATTAGCCTACGAGCAGTACTTC.

J is TRBJ1-3 and V is TRBV6-5; TRBD1 agrees at 9 bases. The CDR3 length is 15 residues. Germline trimming cut 6 bases from V and 2 bases from J; bases unmatched to any gene: 5. CDR1 is MNHEY and CDR2 is SVGAGI in the germline V gene. CDR3 sequence (DNA): TGTGCCAGCAGAAACAGGGGGCTTGCTGGAAACACCATATATTTT. Translation: CASRNRGLAGNTIYF.

To note about this clone: At one of its ends the junction is not consistent with the germline gene, which may arise from a read error. The V call is TRBV7-9, the J call TRBJ1-2; D uncertain. Germline loops: CDR1 SEHNR, CDR2 FQNEAQ (reference sequence). This CDR3 is 13 amino acids long. CDR3 protein: CSSSLPGHYGYTF. The DNA of the CDR3 is TGTTCCAGCAGCTTACCAGGCCACTATGGCTACACCTTC.

The CDR3 nucleotides are TGTGCCAGCAGCCCCGGACAGGGGGTTTTCTACGAGCAGTACTTC. Translation gives CASSPGQGVFYEQYF. This chain links TRBV7-9 with TRBJ2-7; TRBD1 matches 10 bases. With 5 bases clipped from V and 3 bases from J, the junction kept 7 bases outside the gene matches. CDR3 length: 15 residues. CDR1 SEHNR and CDR2 FQNEAQ come from the germline V gene (reference sequence).

On this clone: Germline and junction disagree at one end, which may indicate a read error. The rearrangement joins TRBV7-9 to TRBJ1-4, with 10 bases fitting TRBD1. The CDR3 length is 14 residues. CDR1 is SEHNR, CDR2 FQNEAQ, per germline (reference sequence). The CDR3 spells CSSSQDRGGEKLFF. The DNA of the CDR3 is TGTTCCAGCAGCCAGGACAGGGGGGGTGAAAAACTGTTTTTT.

The gene calls are TRBV18 and TRBJ2-3; TRBD2 aligns across 8 bases. The ends lost 3 bases at V and 6 bases at J; junction bases unmatched: 11. In germline, CDR1 is KGHSH, CDR2 LQKENI. The CDR3 covers 16 residues. The DNA of the CDR3 is TGTGCCAGCTCACCTTCCTTGGGAGCGGGAGTCGATACGCAGTATTTT. Amino acid sequence: CASSPSLGAGVDTQYF.

The chain recombines TRBV27 with TRBJ2-7; TRBD2 matches at 14 bases. V lost 6 bases, J lost 5 bases, and 6 bases stayed unmatched. The germline V gene has CDR1 MNHEY and CDR2 SMNVEV (reference sequence). The CDR3 contains 15 residues. This CDR3 reads CASSPGTSGSHEQYF. CDR3 in DNA: TGTGCCAGCAGCCCTGGGACTAGCGGGAGCCACGAGCAGTACTTC.

CDR3 amino acids: CASSDRGGDEQFF. DNA for the CDR3: TGTGCCAGTTCCGACAGGGGAGGGGATGAGCAGTTCTTC. The chain combines TRBV19 with TRBJ2-1; TRBD1 is a possible D gene (8 bases). V was pared by 8 bases and J by 8 bases, with 16 bases between. Germline V CDR1 and CDR2: LNHDA, SQIVND (reference sequence). The CDR3 has 13 amino acids.

V is TRBV9 and J is TRBJ2-7; TRBD2 matches 11 bases. CDR3 size: 15 residues. Per the germline V gene, CDR1 is SGDLS and CDR2 is YYNGEE. V dropped 4 bases and J dropped 3; count of bases not matched to a gene: 6. In DNA, the CDR3 is TGTGCCAGCAGCACGACCGGGACTAGCGGCTACGAGCAGTACTTC. Translating it yields CASSTTGTSGYEQYF. Combining the CDR3 with reference TRBV9 and TRBJ2-7 gives the whole variable domain DSGVTQTPKHLITATGQRVTLRCSPRSGDLSVYWYQQSLDQGLQFLIQYYNGEERAKGNILERFSAQQFPDLHSELNLSSLELGDSALYFCASSTTGTSGYEQYFGPGTRLTVT.

This chain links TRBV11-2 with TRBJ2-7, with 9 bases fitting TRBD1. CDR1 SGHAT and CDR2 FQNNGV come from the germline V gene. The CDR3 sequence is 14 residues long. V lost 5 bases, J lost 3 bases, and 5 bases stayed unmatched. The CDR3 DNA follows: TGTGCCAGCAGCCCGGACAGGGGTGGCTACGAGCAGTACTTC. Translating it yields CASSPDRGGYEQYF.

The J gene is TRBJ2-7, the V gene TRBV28, with D unresolved. Germline V lookup: CDR1 MDHEN, CDR2 SYDVKM. Trimming shortened V by 2 bases and J by 1 base, and 9 bases separated the two germline ends. This CDR3 is 14 amino acids long. Here the CDR3 reads CASSLPPTSYEQYF. CDR3 DNA: TGTGCCAGCAGTTTACCCCCAACATCCTACGAGCAGTACTTC.

The rearrangement uses TRBV18 and TRBJ2-5; 8 nucleotides line up with TRBD2. The length of the CDR3 is 14 residues. Germline CDR1 and CDR2: KGHSH and LQKENI. The ends lost 3 bases at V and 7 bases at J; junction bases unmatched: 7. The CDR3 reads CASSPELAGGTQYF. The CDR3 DNA reads TGTGCCAGCTCACCCGAGTTGGCGGGGGGGACCCAGTACTTC.